A selection of T cell receptor beta chains follows, all from one sample in a study of blood T cell repertoires in COVID-19. TCRdb keeps only in-frame clones here, not all; method: immunoSEQ multiplex PCR. This repertoire shows about 170,000 clones, almost 85% found once; its top ten account for less than 3%. Material for sequencing was peripheral blood. The receptors were gathered from a woman over 75 with COVID-19, enrolled during active disease. CDR3s include the opening cysteine and the closing phenylalanine or tryptophan. The order of the fields is J gene, clone size, V gene, D gene, CDR3 DNA, CDR3 protein. The D gene is left open where the match is weak. The size field is filled for only some rows; it gives once, few, many or a size class.

j_call: TRBJ2-5; clone_size: -; v_call: TRBV5-4; d_call: -; cdr3_nt: TGTGCCAGCAGCTTGGGGGCATCCCAAGAGACCCAGTACTTC; cdr3_aa: CASSLGASQETQYF
j_call: TRBJ2-5; clone_size: -; v_call: TRBV19; d_call: -; cdr3_nt: TGTGCCAGTAGTAGCGGGGTGCGTGAGACCCAGTACTTC; cdr3_aa: CASSSGVRETQYF
j_call: TRBJ2-3; clone_size: -; v_call: TRBV9; d_call: -; cdr3_nt: TGTGCCAGCAGCGTAGTTGGGCCAGATACGCAGTATTTT; cdr3_aa: CASSVVGPDTQYF
j_call: TRBJ2-7; clone_size: -; v_call: TRBV6-2/TRBV6-3; d_call: TRBD2; cdr3_nt: TGTGCCAGCAGTTGGAGAGGGACTAGCCCTTACGAGCAGTACTTC; cdr3_aa: CASSWRGTSPYEQYF
j_call: TRBJ2-1; clone_size: -; v_call: TRBV9; d_call: TRBD2; cdr3_nt: TGTGCCAGCACTCCGTCTAGCGGGAGTGTAGGTGGAAATGAGCAGTTCTTC; cdr3_aa: CASTPSSGSVGGNEQFF
j_call: TRBJ1-1; clone_size: -; v_call: TRBV9; d_call: -; cdr3_nt: TGTGCCAGCAGCCCCGCCGGGGGTCGGGAAGCTTTCTTT; cdr3_aa: CASSPAGGREAFF
j_call: TRBJ2-1; clone_size: -; v_call: TRBV5-6; d_call: -; cdr3_nt: TGTGCCAGCAGCTTGGCCTCACAGGGATATCGTGAGCAGTTCTTC; cdr3_aa: CASSLASQGYREQFF
j_call: TRBJ2-3; clone_size: -; v_call: TRBV29-1; d_call: -; cdr3_nt: TGCAGCGTTGAAGATCCCCAGGGTGGGGATACGCAGTATTTT; cdr3_aa: CSVEDPQGGDTQYF
j_call: TRBJ2-7; clone_size: -; v_call: TRBV5-1; d_call: TRBD2; cdr3_nt: TGCGCCAGCAGCTTCTCGGGCGGGAGGGCCCCTGAGCAGTACTTC; cdr3_aa: CASSFSGGRAPEQYF
j_call: TRBJ2-1; clone_size: once; v_call: TRBV4-3; d_call: TRBD2; cdr3_nt: TGCGCCAGCAGCCAAGACCCCAAGCTTCCGGGACTAGCAGGCTACAATGAGCAGTTCTTC; cdr3_aa: CASSQDPKLPGLAGYNEQFF
j_call: TRBJ2-4; clone_size: -; v_call: TRBV21-1; d_call: -; cdr3_nt: TGTGCCAGCAGCATACAAACCGGGACTAGCGATCTCCCCGTATCCCGCATTCAGTACTTC; cdr3_aa: CASSIQTGTSDLPVSRIQYF
j_call: TRBJ2-7; clone_size: -; v_call: TRBV3-1/TRBV3-2; d_call: -; cdr3_nt: TGTGCCAGCAGCCAACTCATGCGAGAGCAGTACTTC; cdr3_aa: CASSQLMREQYF
j_call: TRBJ1-5; clone_size: -; v_call: TRBV10-3; d_call: TRBD1; cdr3_nt: TGTGCCATCAGTCAGGGACAGGGGGTTCGTCAGCCCCAGCATTTT; cdr3_aa: CAISQGQGVRQPQHF
j_call: TRBJ2-5; clone_size: -; v_call: TRBV5-1; d_call: -; cdr3_nt: TGCGCCAGCAGCTTCCGGACTAGGGGGGAGACCCAGTACTTC; cdr3_aa: CASSFRTRGETQYF